Below are 21 T cell receptor beta chains sequenced from a single sample in a study of blood T cell repertoires in COVID-19. The data were produced by immunoSEQ multiplex PCR, yet TCRdb's version contains in-frame clones alone and is incomplete. The data hold roughly 410,000 clones, with roughly nine tenths observed a single time. The sequenced sample consisted of peripheral blood. The receptor set was obtained from a man in his forties with acute or convalescent COVID-19.

The genes are TRBV21-1 and TRBJ1-4; the table calls TRBD1, which could not be checked here. TRBV21-1 is a pseudogene segment. The CDR3 loop spans 21 amino acids. The CDR3 sequence is CASSYIRFRQVRGSTNEKLFF. CDR3 coding DNA: TGTGCCAGCAGCTACATTAGATTTAGACAGGTGCGAGGCTCAACTAATGAAAAACTGTTTTTT.

This chain links TRBV12-3 or TRBV12-4 with TRBJ2-7; the D gene is possibly TRBD1 (6 bases). V was pared by 3 bases and J by 3 bases, with 9 bases between. This CDR3 is built from 13 residues. CDR3 sequence (DNA): TGTGCCAGCAGTTTCCGGACAGACTACGAGCAGTACTTC. Residues: CASSFRTDYEQYF.

The chain combines TRBV30 with TRBJ2-7; 11 positions agree with TRBD2. The length of the CDR3 is 15 residues. The V gene's germline CDR1 is GTSNPN and CDR2 SVGIG (reference sequence). V was pared by 3 bases and J by 2 bases, with 6 bases of the junction left unmatched. The CDR3 loop reads CAWSKGTSGPYEQYF. In nucleotides, the CDR3 is TGTGCCTGGAGCAAAGGGACTAGCGGCCCCTACGAGCAGTACTTC.

The chain recombines TRBV10-3 with TRBJ2-7, with D maybe TRBD1 (5 bases). The V gene's germline CDR1 is ENHRY and CDR2 SYGVKD. Trimming removed 4 bases at V and 3 bases at J, with 7 bases between. This CDR3 comprises 12 residues. CDR3 sequence: CAISAQGYEQYF. The CDR3 nucleotides are TGTGCCATCAGTGCCCAGGGCTACGAGCAGTACTTC.

The gene calls are TRBV24-1 and TRBJ2-5, with 8 nucleotides matching TRBD1. The length of the CDR3 is 18 residues. Trimming at V came to 4 bases and at J to 2 bases, leaving 14 bases not matched to a gene. The germline V gene encodes CDR1 KGHDR and CDR2 SFDVKD. The CDR3 sequence: CATSDQPPRQGRQETQYF. CDR3 sequence (DNA): TGTGCCACCAGTGACCAACCGCCCCGACAGGGGCGTCAAGAGACCCAGTACTTC.

V is TRBV28 and J is TRBJ2-3; possible D gene TRBD1, 5 bases. CDR3 length equals 16 residues. Deletions cut 5 bases from V and 0 bases from J, with 15 bases between. From germline, CDR1 is MDHEN and CDR2 SYDVKM. In nucleotides, the CDR3 is TGTGCCAGCAGTCGCCCCGTGGGGCAGAGCACAGATACGCAGTATTTT. Protein product: CASSRPVGQSTDTQYF.

This chain uses TRBV3-1 (or the pseudogene TRBV3-2) with TRBJ2-7; 11 bases fit TRBD1. The CDR3 covers 17 residues. CDR1 and CDR2 from the germline V gene are LGHDT and YNNKEL (reference sequence). Trimming took 0 bases from V and 4 from J; bases not matched to a gene: 8. CDR3 sequence: CASSQDHRDRGSYEQYF. The CDR3 region has the DNA TGTGCCAGCAGCCAAGATCACCGGGACAGGGGGTCTTACGAGCAGTACTTC.

The chain carries TRBV9 and TRBJ1-3, with 7 bases identical to TRBD1. CDR1 SGDLS and CDR2 YYNGEE come from the germline V gene. There are 16 residues in the CDR3. Trimming took 2 bases from V and 0 from J; bases not matched to a gene: 5. The CDR3 reads CASSVAGGASGNTIYF. As DNA, the CDR3 is TGTGCCAGCAGCGTCGCAGGGGGAGCCTCTGGAAACACCATATATTTT.

This chain connects TRBV19 to TRBJ1-2; D possibly corresponds to TRBD1 (5 bases). V shed 5 bases and J shed 7 bases, with 14 bases lying between them. There are 13 residues in the CDR3. Germline V gene lookup returns CDR1 LNHDA and CDR2 SQIVND (reference sequence). CDR3 in amino acids: CASSPQGYIGYTF. The CDR3 DNA follows: TGTGCCAGTAGTCCTCAGGGATACATTGGCTACACCTTC.

The rearrangement joins TRBV5-8 to TRBJ2-7; 8 positions match TRBD1. J was trimmed by 0 bases and V by 0 bases; bases with no gene match: 2. The CDR3 covers 15 residues. Looked up from germline, CDR1 is SGHTS and CDR2 is YDEGEE. The CDR3 DNA reads as TGTGCCAGCAGCTTGGGCCAGGGGGCCTCCTACGAGCAGTACTTC. Its protein product is CASSLGQGASYEQYF.

This clone was found once. This sequence joins TRBV7-8 and TRBJ1-2; TRBD1 matches at 7 bases. The CDR3 sequence is 16 residues long. Germline V gives CDR1 SGHVS, CDR2 FQNEAQ. The trim removed 5 bases at V and 4 bases at J, leaving 13 bases unmatched. DNA of the CDR3: TGTGCCAGCAGCCTACGGACAGGAAAAGTAGCCTATGGCTACACCTTC. Protein sequence: CASSLRTGKVAYGYTF.

The J gene is TRBJ1-6, the V gene TRBV5-4; D uncertain. The V and J ends lost 0 bases and 0 bases respectively, with 4 bases between them. Germline V gene data show CDR1 as SGHNT and CDR2 as YYREEE (reference sequence). The CDR3 runs to 15 residues. CDR3 in amino acids: CASSLASSYNSPLHF. The CDR3, as DNA: TGTGCCAGCAGCTTGGCCAGCTCCTATAATTCACCCCTCCACTTT.

This chain uses TRBV6-2 or TRBV6-3 with TRBJ2-3; 7 bases fit TRBD1. V dropped 5 bases and J dropped 2; count of bases not matched to a gene: 7. The CDR3 spans 15 residues. From germline, CDR1 is MNHEY and CDR2 SVGEGT. The chain's CDR3 is CASSLNRGDTDTQYF. The CDR3 nucleotides read TGTGCCAGCAGTCTCAACAGGGGTGACACAGATACGCAGTATTTT.

V is TRBV27 and J is TRBJ2-2; D gene unclear. The CDR3 contains 14 residues. Trimming stripped 2 bases from V and 0 bases from J, with 4 bases between. The germline CDR1 and CDR2 sequences are MNHEY and SMNVEV (reference sequence). CDR3 nucleotides: TGTGCCAGCAGTTTACTAACGAACACCGGGGAGCTGTTTTTT. It is translated as CASSLLTNTGELFF.

The chain couples TRBV28 to TRBJ1-4; D is unclear. The V gene's germline CDR1 is MDHEN and CDR2 SYDVKM. There are 13 residues in the CDR3. Trimming removed 8 bases from V and 4 bases from J, with 11 bases in between. The CDR3 DNA sequence: TGTGCCAGCCGAGAGAGGATTAATGAAAAACTGTTTTTT. It translates to CASRERINEKLFF.

The CDR3 sequence: CASSLFQGMAEAFF. In nucleotides, the CDR3 is TGTGCCAGCAGTTTATTTCAGGGGATGGCTGAAGCTTTCTTT. V gene TRBV27 combines with J gene TRBJ1-1; D might be TRBD1 (6 bases). Trimming shortened V by 1 base and J by 6 bases, and 12 bases separated the two germline ends. Looked up from germline, CDR1 is MNHEY and CDR2 is SMNVEV (reference sequence). This CDR3 region has 14 residues.

This chain connects TRBV5-1 to TRBJ2-7; D may be TRBD2 (6 bases). V shed 3 bases and J shed 3 bases, with 13 bases lying between them. Germline V CDR1 and CDR2: SGHRS, YFSETQ. The CDR3 length is 14 residues. The CDR3 protein is CASSSSGPDYEQYF. CDR3 in DNA: TGCGCCAGCAGCTCGAGCGGGCCGGACTACGAGCAGTACTTC.

The rearrangement links TRBV7-8 to TRBJ1-2, with 7 bases identical to TRBD1. V was clipped by 0 bases and J by 5 bases; unmatched bases: 3. The CDR3 sequence is 14 residues long. Germline assignment: CDR1 SGHVS and CDR2 FQNEAQ. The CDR3 DNA reads TGTGCCAGCAGCTTAGCCCGGACAGGTTATGGCTACACCTTC. It specifies CASSLARTGYGYTF.

The chain employs TRBV6-2 or TRBV6-3 and TRBJ2-1, with TRBD2 matching over 9 bases. The CDR3 is 16 amino acids. Germline-derived CDR1 and CDR2 are MNHEY and SVGEGT. The V and J ends lost 6 bases and 6 bases, in that order; junction bases with no gene match: 12. The CDR3: CASSPILLAGFNEQFF. Written as DNA, the CDR3 is TGTGCCAGCAGCCCCATTTTGCTAGCGGGATTCAATGAGCAGTTCTTC.

In its sample, this clone was seen a few times. Other nucleotide sequences from this sample produce the same CDR3. The chain links TRBV28 to TRBJ2-7, with TRBD2 as a possible D gene (7 bases). CDR3 length equals 13 residues. The V gene's germline CDR1 is MDHEN and CDR2 SYDVKM. V lost 7 bases and J lost 2, with 12 bases in between. The CDR3 nucleotides are TGTGCCAGCACTTCGGGGGGCCCCTACGAGCAGTACTTC. It translates to CASTSGGPYEQYF.

The chain has TRBV5-6 and TRBJ1-2, with D maybe TRBD1 (6 bases). From germline, CDR1 is SGHDT and CDR2 YYEEEE. The CDR3 consists of 13 residues. V was pared by 1 base and J by 4 bases, with 8 bases between. Here the CDR3 reads CASSLQGPYGYTF. CDR3 coding DNA: TGTGCCAGCAGCTTGCAGGGGCCCTATGGCTACACCTTC.